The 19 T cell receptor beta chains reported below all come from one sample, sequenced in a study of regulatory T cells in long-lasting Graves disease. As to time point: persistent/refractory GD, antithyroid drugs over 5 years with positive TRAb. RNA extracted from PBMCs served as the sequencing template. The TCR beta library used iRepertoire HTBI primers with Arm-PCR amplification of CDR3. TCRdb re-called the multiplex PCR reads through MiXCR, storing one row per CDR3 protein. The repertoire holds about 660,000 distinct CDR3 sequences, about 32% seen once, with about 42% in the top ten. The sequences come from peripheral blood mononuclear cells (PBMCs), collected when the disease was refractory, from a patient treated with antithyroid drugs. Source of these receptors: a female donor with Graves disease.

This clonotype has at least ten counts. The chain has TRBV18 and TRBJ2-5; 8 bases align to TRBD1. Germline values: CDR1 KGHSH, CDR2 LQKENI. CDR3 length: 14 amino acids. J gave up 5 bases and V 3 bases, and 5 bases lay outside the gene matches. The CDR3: CASSPQGARETQYF. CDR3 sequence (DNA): TGTGCCAGCTCACCGCAGGGGGCGAGGGAGACCCAGTACTTC.

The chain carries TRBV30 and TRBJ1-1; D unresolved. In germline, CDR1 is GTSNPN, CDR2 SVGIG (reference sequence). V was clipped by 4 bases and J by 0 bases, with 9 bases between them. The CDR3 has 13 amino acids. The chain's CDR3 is CAWIPKMNTEAFF. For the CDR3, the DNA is TGTGCCTGGATACCCAAAATGAACACTGAAGCTTTCTTT.

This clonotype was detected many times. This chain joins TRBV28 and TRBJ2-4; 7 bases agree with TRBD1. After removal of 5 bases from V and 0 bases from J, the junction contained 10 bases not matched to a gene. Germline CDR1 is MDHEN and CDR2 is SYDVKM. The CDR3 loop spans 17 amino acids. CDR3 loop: CASSTDRAALAKNIQYF. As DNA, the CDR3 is TGTGCCAGCAGTACCGACAGGGCTGCACTAGCCAAAAACATTCAGTACTTC.

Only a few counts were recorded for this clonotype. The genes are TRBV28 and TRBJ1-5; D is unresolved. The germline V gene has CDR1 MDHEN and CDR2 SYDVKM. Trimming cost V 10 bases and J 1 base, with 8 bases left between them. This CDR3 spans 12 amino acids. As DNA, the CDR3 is TGTGCCACCAAGATGAGCAATCAGCCCCAGCATTTT. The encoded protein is CATKMSNQPQHF.

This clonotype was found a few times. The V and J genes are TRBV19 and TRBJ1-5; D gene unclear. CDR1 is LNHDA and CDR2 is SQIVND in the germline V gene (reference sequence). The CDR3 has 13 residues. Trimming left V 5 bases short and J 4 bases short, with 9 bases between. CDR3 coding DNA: TGTGCCAGTAGTCATACAGAGAATCAGCCCCAGCATTTT. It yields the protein CASSHTENQPQHF.

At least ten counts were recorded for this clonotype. The DNA of the CDR3 is TGTGCCAGCAGTTTACAGATATCGTCACCCCTCCACTTT. Translating it yields CASSLQISSPLHF. The V gene is TRBV27, the J gene TRBJ1-6, with unresolved D. The CDR3 consists of 13 residues. V was trimmed by 2 bases and J by 10 bases, leaving 9 bases between them. Germline V gene sequence: CDR1 MNHEY, CDR2 SMNVEV (reference sequence).

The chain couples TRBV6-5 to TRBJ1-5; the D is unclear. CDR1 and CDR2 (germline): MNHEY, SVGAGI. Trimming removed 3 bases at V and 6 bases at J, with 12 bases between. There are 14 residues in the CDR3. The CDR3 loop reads CASSYGTGSQPQHF. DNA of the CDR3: TGTGCCAGCAGTTATGGCACGGGGAGTCAGCCCCAGCATTTT.

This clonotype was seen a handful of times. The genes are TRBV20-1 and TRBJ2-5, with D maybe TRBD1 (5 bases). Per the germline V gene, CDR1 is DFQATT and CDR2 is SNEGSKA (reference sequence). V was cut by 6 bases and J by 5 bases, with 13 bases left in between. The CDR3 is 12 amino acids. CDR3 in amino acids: CSATGSWETQYF. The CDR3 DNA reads TGCAGTGCCACAGGTAGTTGGGAGACCCAGTACTTC.

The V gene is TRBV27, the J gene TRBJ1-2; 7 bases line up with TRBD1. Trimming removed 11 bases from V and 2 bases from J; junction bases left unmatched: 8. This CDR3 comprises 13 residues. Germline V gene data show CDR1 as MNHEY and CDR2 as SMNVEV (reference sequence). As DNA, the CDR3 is TGTGCCGTTCGGGAGGGGGCCAACTATGGCTACACCTTC. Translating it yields CAVREGANYGYTF.

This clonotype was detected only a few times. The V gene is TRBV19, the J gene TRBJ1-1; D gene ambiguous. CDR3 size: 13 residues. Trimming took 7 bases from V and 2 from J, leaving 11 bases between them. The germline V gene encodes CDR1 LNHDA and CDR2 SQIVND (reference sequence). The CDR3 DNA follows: TGTGCCAGTATGGTTTATCCTAACACTGAAGCTTTCTTT. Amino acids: CASMVYPNTEAFF.

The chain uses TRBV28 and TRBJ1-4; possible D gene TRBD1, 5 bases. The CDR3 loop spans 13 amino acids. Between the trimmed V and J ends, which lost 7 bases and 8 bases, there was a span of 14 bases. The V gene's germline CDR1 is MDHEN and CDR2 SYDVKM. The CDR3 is CASTSPGGEKLFF. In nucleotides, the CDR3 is TGTGCCAGCACCTCCCCCGGGGGGGAAAAACTGTTTTTT.

The chain's CDR3 is CSHADNLYGYTF. The CDR3, as DNA: TGCAGCCATGCGGACAACCTCTATGGCTACACCTTC. The rearrangement uses TRBV29-1 and TRBJ1-2, with a possible D match to TRBD1 (5 bases). Germline assignment: CDR1 SQVTM and CDR2 ANQGSEA. The ends were cut back, 8 bases at V and 4 bases at J, with 14 bases in the middle. The CDR3 is made up of 12 amino acids.

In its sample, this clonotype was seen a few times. The CDR3 sequence is CASSLDGTGNEKLFF. In DNA, the CDR3 is TGCGCCAGCAGCTTGGATGGGACAGGAAATGAAAAACTGTTTTTT. The J gene is TRBJ1-4, the V gene TRBV5-1, with 8 bases lining up with TRBD1. The CDR3 is 15 residues long. V lost 0 bases, J lost 5 bases, and 3 bases stayed unmatched. The germline gives CDR1 SGHRS, CDR2 YFSETQ.

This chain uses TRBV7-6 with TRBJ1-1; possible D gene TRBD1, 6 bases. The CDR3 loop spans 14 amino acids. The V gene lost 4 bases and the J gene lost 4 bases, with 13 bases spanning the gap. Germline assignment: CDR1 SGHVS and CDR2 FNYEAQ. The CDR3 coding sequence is TGTGCCAGCAGCTCATACGGGGGGGCCACTGAAGCTTTCTTT. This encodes CASSSYGGATEAFF.

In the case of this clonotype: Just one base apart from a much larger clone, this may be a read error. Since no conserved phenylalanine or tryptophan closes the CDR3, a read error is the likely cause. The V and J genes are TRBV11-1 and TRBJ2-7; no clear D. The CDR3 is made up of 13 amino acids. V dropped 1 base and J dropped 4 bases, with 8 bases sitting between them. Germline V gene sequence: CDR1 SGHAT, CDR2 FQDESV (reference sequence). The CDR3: CASSLVAPYEQYS. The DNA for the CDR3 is TGTGCCAGCAGCTTAGTCGCGCCATACGAGCAGTACTCC.

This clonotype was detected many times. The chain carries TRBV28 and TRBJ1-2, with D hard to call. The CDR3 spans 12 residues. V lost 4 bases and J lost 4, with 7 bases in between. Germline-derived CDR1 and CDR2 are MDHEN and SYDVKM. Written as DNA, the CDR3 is TGTGCCAGCAGTTCCCCTGGCTATGGCTACACCTTC. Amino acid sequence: CASSSPGYGYTF.

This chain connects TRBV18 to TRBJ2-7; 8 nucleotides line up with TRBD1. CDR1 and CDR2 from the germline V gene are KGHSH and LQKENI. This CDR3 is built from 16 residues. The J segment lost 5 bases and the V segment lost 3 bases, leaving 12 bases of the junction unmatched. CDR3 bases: TGTGCCAGCTCACCGATTCAGGGGGCTTTGGGAGACGAGCAGTACTTC. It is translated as CASSPIQGALGDEQYF.

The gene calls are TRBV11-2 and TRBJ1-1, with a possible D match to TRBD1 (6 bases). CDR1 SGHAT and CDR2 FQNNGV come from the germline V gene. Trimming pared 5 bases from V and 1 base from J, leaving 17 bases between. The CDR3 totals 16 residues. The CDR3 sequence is CASSGGYRVRNTEAFF. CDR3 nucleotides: TGTGCCAGCAGCGGGGGATACAGGGTCCGGAACACTGAAGCTTTCTTT.

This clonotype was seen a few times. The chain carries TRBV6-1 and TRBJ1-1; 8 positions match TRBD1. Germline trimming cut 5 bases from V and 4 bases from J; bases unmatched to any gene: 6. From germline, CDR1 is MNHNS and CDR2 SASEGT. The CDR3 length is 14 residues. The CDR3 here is CASSTDRGGTEAFF. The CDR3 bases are TGTGCCAGCAGTACCGACAGGGGAGGCACTGAAGCTTTCTTT.